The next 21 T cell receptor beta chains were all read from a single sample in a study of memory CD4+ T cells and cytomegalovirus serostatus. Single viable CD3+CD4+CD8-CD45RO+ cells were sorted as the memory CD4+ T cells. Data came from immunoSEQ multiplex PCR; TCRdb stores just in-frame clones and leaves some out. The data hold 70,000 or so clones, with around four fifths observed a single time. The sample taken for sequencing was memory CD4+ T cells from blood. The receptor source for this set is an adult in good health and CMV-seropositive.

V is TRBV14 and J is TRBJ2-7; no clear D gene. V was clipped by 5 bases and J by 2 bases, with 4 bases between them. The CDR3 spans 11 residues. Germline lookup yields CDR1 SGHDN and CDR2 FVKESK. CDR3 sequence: CASSRAYEQYF. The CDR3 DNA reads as TGTGCCAGCAGCAGAGCCTACGAGCAGTACTTC.

CDR3 sequence reads: CASSWDRNGYTF. The CDR3 DNA reads as TGTGCCAGCAGCTGGGACAGGAATGGCTACACCTTC. The chain employs TRBV5-4 and TRBJ1-2; 8 bases fit TRBD1. The CDR3 contains 12 residues. The germline V gene encodes CDR1 SGHNT and CDR2 YYREEE (reference sequence). The ends lost 3 bases at V and 6 bases at J; junction bases unmatched: 1.

The CDR3, as DNA: TGTGCCAGCAGTCGACAGGACAACTATGGCTACACCTTC. Its protein product is CASSRQDNYGYTF. The genes are TRBV5-5 and TRBJ1-2; a weak D match, TRBD1 (6 bases). The CDR3 extends over 13 amino acids. The germline V gene has CDR1 SGHKS and CDR2 YYEKEE (reference sequence). Trimming cost V 5 bases and J 2 bases, with 10 bases left between them.

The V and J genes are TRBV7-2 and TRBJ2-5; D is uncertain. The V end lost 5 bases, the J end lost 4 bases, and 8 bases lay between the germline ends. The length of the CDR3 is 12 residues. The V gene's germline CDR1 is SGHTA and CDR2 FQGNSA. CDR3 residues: CASSPGVETQYF. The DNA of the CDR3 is TGTGCCAGCAGCCCAGGAGTAGAGACCCAGTACTTC. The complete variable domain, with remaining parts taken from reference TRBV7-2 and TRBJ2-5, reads GAGVSQSPSNKVTEKGKDVELRCDPISGHTALYWYRQSLGQGLEFLIYFQGNSAPDKSGLPSDRFSAERTGGSVSTLTIQRTQQEDSAVYLCASSPGVETQYFGPGTRLLVL.

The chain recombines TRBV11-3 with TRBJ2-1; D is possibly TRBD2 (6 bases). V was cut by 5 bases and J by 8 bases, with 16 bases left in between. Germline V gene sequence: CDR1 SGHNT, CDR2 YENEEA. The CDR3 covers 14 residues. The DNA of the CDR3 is TGTGCCAGCAGCCCCACGAGGGCGGGGTATGAGCAGTTCTTC. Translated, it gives CASSPTRAGYEQFF.

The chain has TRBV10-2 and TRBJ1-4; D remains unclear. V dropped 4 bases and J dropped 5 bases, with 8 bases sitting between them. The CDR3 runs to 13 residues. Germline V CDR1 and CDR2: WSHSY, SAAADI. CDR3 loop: CASSGQENEKLFF. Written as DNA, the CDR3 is TGCGCCAGCAGTGGGCAGGAGAATGAAAAACTGTTTTTT.

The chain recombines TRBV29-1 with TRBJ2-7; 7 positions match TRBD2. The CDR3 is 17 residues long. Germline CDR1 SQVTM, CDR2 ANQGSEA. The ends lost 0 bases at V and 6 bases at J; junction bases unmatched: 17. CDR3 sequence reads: CSVEDGVGGRSGTEQYV. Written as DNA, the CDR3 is TGCAGCGTTGAAGATGGGGTGGGTGGCAGAAGCGGGACCGAGCAGTACGTC.

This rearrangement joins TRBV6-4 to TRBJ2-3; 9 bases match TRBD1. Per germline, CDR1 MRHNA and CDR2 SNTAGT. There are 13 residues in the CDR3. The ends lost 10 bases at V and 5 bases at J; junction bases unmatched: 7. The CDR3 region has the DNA TGTGCCACCTCACAGGGGGCTAGAGATACGCAGTATTTT. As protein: CATSQGARDTQYF.

The CDR3 DNA reads TGTGCCAGCAGTTCCATGGTTCACTACAATGAGCAGTTCTTC. It codes for CASSSMVHYNEQFF. The gene calls are TRBV27 and TRBJ2-1; no clear D gene. Germline CDR1 is MNHEY and CDR2 is SMNVEV (reference sequence). This CDR3 has 14 amino acids. V lost 4 bases to trimming and J lost 3 bases, with 10 bases between them.

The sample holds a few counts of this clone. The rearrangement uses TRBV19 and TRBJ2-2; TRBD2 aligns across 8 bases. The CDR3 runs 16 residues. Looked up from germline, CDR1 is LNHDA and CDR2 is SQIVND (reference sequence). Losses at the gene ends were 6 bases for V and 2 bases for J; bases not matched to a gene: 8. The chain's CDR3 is CASSLQAGANTGELFF. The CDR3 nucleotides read TGTGCCAGTAGCCTACAAGCGGGGGCTAACACCGGGGAGCTGTTTTTT.

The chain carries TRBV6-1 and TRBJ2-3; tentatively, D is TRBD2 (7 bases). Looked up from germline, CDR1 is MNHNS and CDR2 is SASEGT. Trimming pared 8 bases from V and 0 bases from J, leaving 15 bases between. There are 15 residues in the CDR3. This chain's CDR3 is CASSRGRGSTDTQYF. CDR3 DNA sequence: TGTGCCAGCTCCCGGGGGCGGGGGAGCACAGATACGCAGTATTTT.

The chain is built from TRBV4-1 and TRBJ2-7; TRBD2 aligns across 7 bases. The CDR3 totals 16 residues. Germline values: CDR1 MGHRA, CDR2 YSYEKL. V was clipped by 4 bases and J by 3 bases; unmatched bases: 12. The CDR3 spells CASSREGSAGVYEQYF. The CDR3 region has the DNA TGCGCCAGCAGCCGAGAAGGGTCGGCGGGGGTCTACGAGCAGTACTTC.

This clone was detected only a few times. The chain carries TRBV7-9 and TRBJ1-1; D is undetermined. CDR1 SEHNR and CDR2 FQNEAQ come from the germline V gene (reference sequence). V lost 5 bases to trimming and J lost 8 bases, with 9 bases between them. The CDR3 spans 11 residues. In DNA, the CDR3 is TGTGCCAGCAGCCGCCTTGGAGAAGCTTTCTTT. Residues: CASSRLGEAFF.

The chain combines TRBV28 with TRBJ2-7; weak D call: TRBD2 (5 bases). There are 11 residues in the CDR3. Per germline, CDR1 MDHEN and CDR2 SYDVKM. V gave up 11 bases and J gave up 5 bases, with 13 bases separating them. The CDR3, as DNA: TGTGCCGCGGGCGCGGCGAACGAGCAGTACTTC. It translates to CAAGAANEQYF.

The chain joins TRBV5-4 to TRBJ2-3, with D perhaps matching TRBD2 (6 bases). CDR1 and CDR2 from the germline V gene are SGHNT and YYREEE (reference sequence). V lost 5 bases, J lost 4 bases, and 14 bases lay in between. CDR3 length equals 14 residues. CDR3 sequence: CASRPPTSSDTQYF. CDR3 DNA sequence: TGTGCCAGCAGGCCACCGACTAGTTCAGATACGCAGTATTTT.

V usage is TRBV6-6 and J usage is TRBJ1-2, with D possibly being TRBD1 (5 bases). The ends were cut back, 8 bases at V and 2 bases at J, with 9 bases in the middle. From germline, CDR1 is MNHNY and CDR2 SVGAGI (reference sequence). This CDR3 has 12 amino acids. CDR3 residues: CASGGTNYGYTF. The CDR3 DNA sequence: TGTGCCAGCGGGGGGACCAACTATGGCTACACCTTC.

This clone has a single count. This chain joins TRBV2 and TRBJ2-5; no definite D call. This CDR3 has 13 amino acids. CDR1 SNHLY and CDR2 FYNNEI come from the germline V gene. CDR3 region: CSLSRNNQETQYF. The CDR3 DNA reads TGTTCCCTTTCGCGGAATAACCAAGAGACCCAGTACTTC.

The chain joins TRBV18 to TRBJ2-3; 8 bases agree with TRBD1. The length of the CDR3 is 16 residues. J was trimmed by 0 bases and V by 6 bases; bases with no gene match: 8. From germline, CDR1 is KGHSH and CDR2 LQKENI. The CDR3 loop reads CASSHGQGESTDTQYF. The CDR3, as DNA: TGTGCCAGCTCCCACGGACAGGGAGAAAGCACAGATACGCAGTATTTT.

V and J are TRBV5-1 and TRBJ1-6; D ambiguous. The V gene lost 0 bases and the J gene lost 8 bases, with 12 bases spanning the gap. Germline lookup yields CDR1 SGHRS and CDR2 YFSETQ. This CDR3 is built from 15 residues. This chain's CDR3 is CASSLVWGGDSPLHF. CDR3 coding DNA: TGCGCCAGCAGCTTGGTGTGGGGAGGCGATTCACCCCTCCACTTT.

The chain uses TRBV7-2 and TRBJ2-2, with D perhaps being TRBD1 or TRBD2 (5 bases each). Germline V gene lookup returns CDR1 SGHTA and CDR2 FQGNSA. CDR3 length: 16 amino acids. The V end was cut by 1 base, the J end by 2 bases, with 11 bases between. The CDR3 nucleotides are TGTGCCAGCAGCTTAGGGGGGACGGGAAACACCGGGGAGCTGTTTTTT. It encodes CASSLGGTGNTGELFF.

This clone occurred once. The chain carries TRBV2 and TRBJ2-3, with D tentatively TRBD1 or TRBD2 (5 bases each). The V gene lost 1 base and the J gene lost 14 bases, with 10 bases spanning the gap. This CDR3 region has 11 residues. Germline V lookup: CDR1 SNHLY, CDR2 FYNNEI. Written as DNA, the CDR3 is TGTGCCAGCAGTGAAGGGATCGGGACGTATTTT. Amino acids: CASSEGIGTYF. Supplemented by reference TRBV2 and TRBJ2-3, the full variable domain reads EPEVTQTPSHQVTQMGQEVILRCVPISNHLYFYWYRQILGQKVEFLVSFYNNEISEKSEIFDDQFSVERPDGSNFTLKIRSTKLEDSAMYFCASSEGIGTYFGPGTRLTVL.